The entry below describes one T cell receptor beta chain. This clonotype was picked up a small number of times. It lacks a known antigen. No base qualities exist here, and no much larger clone lies one base off it. These data originate in a study of post-analysis software for immune sequencing data (dated by TCRdb to about 2015). Broadly, across the study: The recorded disease courses included relapsing-remitting, secondary progressive and progressive-relapsing multiple sclerosis, and some patients had no subtype annotation. The multiple sclerosis patient repertoires were compared with 10 or so previously published healthy control repertoires from donors aged 6 to 25 years. A subset of samples was prepared in parallel using single-end sample barcoding, then pooled and co-amplified after Illumina adapter ligation. General findings and caveats noted by the study authors: The multiple sclerosis patient group was slightly younger than the control group. Strong co-clustering of samples prepared in the same batch was shown by direct clustering with F measure, prompting a batch-effect correction. Four to six TRBV segments, including TRBV5-6, TRBV5-1 and TRBV20-1, were significantly more frequent in patients than controls. Multiple sclerosis patients had significantly lower normalized Chao1 diversity than controls, a result that suggests substantial peripheral T-cell clonal expansion.

The cysteine opens and the phenylalanine closes a CDR3 of 19 amino acids. Left in the record is the CDR3 DNA by itself, 57 bases read in frame from the first base. V has 1 base trimmed and J has 3 bases trimmed; junction bases matching no gene number 16. The germline V gene yields SGHVS for CDR1 and FQNEAQ for CDR2. The library was produced with PCR. The sample was run on an Illumina HiSeq 2500. To reduce PCR and sequencing biases, unique molecular identifiers were built into the TCR beta cDNA libraries. Per 1 to 10 million input T cells, approximately 500,000 cDNA molecules were obtained, such that each molecule approximated one T cell. The same protocol used for the earlier healthy control dataset was applied to prepare and sequence the patient libraries. Samples belonging to the same batch were prepared together, multiplexed and sequenced on a shared HiSeq lane. Regarding the original processing steps: Raw barcoded reads were processed with MIGEC, discarding single-read molecular identifier groups before consensus assembly and CDR3 extraction. Clonotype tables were post-analysed with VDJtools, and diversity was normalized by down-sampling all datasets to the smallest sample size. In repertoire overlap clustering, CDR3 amino acid sequences, but not nucleotide sequences, were matched to correct batch-related cross-sample contamination. TCRdb reran the public reads through fastp at Q25 and MiXCR, keeping productive beta chains. Merged by CDR3 protein, the rows form single entries marked with the most common genes and DNA. The V and J calls come from TCRdb's annotation, not from the publication. The sample table contains under 900,000 distinct CDR3 sequences; only one count was recorded for approximately 53% of them. In total, the top ten clones hold roughly 4.4% of the sample.

To demonstrate the VDJtools post-analysis software, TCR beta repertoires were profiled from the peripheral blood of about 14 young patients with multiple sclerosis. The patients with multiple sclerosis were children and adolescents between 6 and 15 years of age. The receptor comes from a girl aged 10 to 17 with multiple sclerosis. Sequenced input: blood. The chain employs TRBV7-8 and TRBJ2-3, with TRBD2 matching 7 junction bases. In nucleotide form, the sequence is TGTGCCAGCAGCTTAGACCGTATGTGGCTAGCGGTGAGAACAGATACGCAGTATTTT. It specifies CASSLDRMWLAVRTDTQYF.